The 8 T cell receptor beta chains below were found in one sample sequenced in a study of blood T cell repertoires in COVID-19. Sequencing was performed with immunoSEQ multiplex PCR; in TCRdb, only in-frame clones are kept and a portion is missing. The data contain around 200,000 clones, 75% to 90% of them singletons. Specimen: PBMCs or T cells enriched from blood (not recorded which). The source of these receptors is a man aged 35 to 55 who had recovered from COVID-19.

This clone was counted a few times. The rearrangement links TRBV7-2 to TRBJ1-5; possible D gene TRBD1, 6 bases. The CDR3 is made up of 15 amino acids. V was pared by 1 base and J by 2 bases, with 9 bases between. CDR1 and CDR2 from the germline V gene are SGHTA and FQGNSA. CDR3 coding DNA: TGTGCCAGCAGCTTAGGGCAGGGGCGCAATCAGCCCCAGCATTTT. This gives the protein CASSLGQGRNQPQHF.

This chain links TRBV7-2 with TRBJ2-7; 12 bases fit TRBD2. J lost 6 bases, V lost 5 bases, and 8 bases had no gene match. The CDR3 has 15 residues. Germline lookup yields CDR1 SGHTA and CDR2 FQGNSA. The CDR3 loop is CASSPTSGRRSEQYF. The CDR3 DNA reads TGTGCCAGCAGCCCCACTAGCGGGAGGCGAAGCGAGCAGTACTTC.

This rearrangement joins TRBV19 to TRBJ2-1; 8 positions agree with TRBD2. With V trimmed by 7 bases and J by 3 bases, 2 bases remained unmatched. The CDR3 runs to 13 residues. Germline V gives CDR1 LNHDA, CDR2 SQIVND (reference sequence). CDR3 DNA: TGTGCCAGTACCCTAGCGGGCTACAATGAGCAGTTCTTC. It specifies CASTLAGYNEQFF.

The rearrangement uses TRBV5-5 and TRBJ2-1; 14 bases are shared with TRBD2. The germline CDR1 and CDR2 sequences are SGHKS and YYEKEE (reference sequence). The CDR3 length is 15 residues. After removal of 3 bases from V and 6 bases from J, the junction contained 2 bases not matched to a gene. CDR3: CASSSTSGRANEQFF. The CDR3 nucleotides are TGTGCCAGCAGCTCGACTAGCGGGAGGGCCAATGAGCAGTTCTTC.

This clone occurred a few times. The chain joins TRBV5-1 to TRBJ2-1, with D possibly matching TRBD2 (7 bases). Germline assignment: CDR1 SGHRS and CDR2 YFSETQ. V lost 0 bases to trimming and J lost 6 bases, with 13 bases between them. The CDR3 runs to 15 residues. The CDR3 sequence: CASSLGGGVSNEQFF. Written as DNA, the CDR3 is TGCGCCAGCAGCTTGGGCGGGGGCGTTAGCAATGAGCAGTTCTTC. Full variable domain (remainder filled in from reference TRBV5-1 and TRBJ2-1): KAGVTQTPRYLIKTRGQQVTLSCSPISGHRSVSWYQQTPGQGLQFLFEYFSETQRNKGNFPGRFSGRQFSNSRSEMNVSTLELGDSALYLCASSLGGGVSNEQFFGPGTRLTVL.

The CDR3 bases are TGTGCCAGCAGTGGGACAGGGATCTATGGCTACACCTTC. Amino acids: CASSGTGIYGYTF. This chain joins TRBV2 and TRBJ1-2; TRBD1 aligns across 8 bases. This CDR3 comprises 13 residues. The V gene's germline CDR1 is SNHLY and CDR2 FYNNEI. The V and J ends lost 4 bases and 4 bases, in that order; junction bases with no gene match: 2. Drawing the rest from reference TRBV2 and TRBJ1-2, the complete variable domain is EPEVTQTPSHQVTQMGQEVILRCVPISNHLYFYWYRQILGQKVEFLVSFYNNEISEKSEIFDDQFSVERPDGSNFTLKIRSTKLEDSAMYFCASSGTGIYGYTFGSGTRLTVV.

V usage is TRBV2 and J usage is TRBJ1-3; D remains ambiguous. Germline-derived CDR1 and CDR2 are SNHLY and FYNNEI. V was cut by 6 bases and J by 0 bases, with 9 bases left in between. The CDR3 spans 14 residues. The CDR3 region is CASRLRSSGNTIYF. The CDR3 nucleotides are TGTGCCAGCAGACTTCGTAGCTCTGGAAACACCATATATTTT.

The chain joins TRBV7-6 to TRBJ2-1; 11 bases fit TRBD2. This CDR3 has 16 amino acids. Trimming removed 6 bases from V and 4 bases from J; junction bases left unmatched: 8. Per germline, CDR1 SGHVS and CDR2 FNYEAQ. This CDR3 is CASSFTGTSGYNEQFF. The CDR3 region has the DNA TGTGCCAGCAGTTTTACGGGGACTAGCGGATACAATGAGCAGTTCTTC. Full variable domain (remainder filled in from reference TRBV7-6 and TRBJ2-1): GAGVSQSPRYKVTKRGQDVALRCDPISGHVSLYWYRQALGQGPEFLTYFNYEAQQDKSGLPNDRFSAERPEGSISTLTIQRTEQRDSAMYRCASSFTGTSGYNEQFFGPGTRLTVL.